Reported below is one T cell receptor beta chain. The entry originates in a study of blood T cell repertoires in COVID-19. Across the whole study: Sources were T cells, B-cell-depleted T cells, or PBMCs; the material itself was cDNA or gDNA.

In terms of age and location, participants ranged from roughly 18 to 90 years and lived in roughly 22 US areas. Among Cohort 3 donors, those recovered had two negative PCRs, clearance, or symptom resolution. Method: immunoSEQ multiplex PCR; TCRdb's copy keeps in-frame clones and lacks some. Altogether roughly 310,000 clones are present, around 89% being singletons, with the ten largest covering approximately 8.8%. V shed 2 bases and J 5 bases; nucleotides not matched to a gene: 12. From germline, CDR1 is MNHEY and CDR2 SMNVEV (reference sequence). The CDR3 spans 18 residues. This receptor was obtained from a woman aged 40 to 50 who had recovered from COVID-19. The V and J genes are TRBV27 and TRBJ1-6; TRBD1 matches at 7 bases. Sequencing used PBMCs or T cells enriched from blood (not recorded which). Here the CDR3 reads CASSLDQPTGTNNSPLHF. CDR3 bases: TGTGCCAGCAGTTTAGACCAACCGACAGGGACAAATAATTCACCCCTCCACTTT.